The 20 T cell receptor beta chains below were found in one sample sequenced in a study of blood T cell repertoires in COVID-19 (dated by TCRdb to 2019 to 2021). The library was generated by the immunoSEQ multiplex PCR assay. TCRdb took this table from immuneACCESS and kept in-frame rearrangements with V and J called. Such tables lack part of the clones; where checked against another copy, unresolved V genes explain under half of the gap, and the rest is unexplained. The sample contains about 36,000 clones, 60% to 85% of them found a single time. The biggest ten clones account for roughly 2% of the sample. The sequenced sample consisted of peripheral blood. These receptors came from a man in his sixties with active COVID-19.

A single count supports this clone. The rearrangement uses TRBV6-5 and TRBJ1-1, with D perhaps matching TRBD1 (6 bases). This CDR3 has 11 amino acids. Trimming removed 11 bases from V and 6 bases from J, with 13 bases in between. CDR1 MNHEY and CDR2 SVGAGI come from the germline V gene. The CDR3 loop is CAGGEGAEAFF. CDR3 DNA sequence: TGTGCCGGGGGAGAGGGGGCTGAAGCTTTCTTT.

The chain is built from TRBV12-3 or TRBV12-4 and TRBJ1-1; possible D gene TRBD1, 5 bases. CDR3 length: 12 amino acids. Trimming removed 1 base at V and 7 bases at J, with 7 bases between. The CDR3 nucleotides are TGTGCCAGCAGTTTAGTAACAGGTGAAGCTTTCTTT. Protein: CASSLVTGEAFF.

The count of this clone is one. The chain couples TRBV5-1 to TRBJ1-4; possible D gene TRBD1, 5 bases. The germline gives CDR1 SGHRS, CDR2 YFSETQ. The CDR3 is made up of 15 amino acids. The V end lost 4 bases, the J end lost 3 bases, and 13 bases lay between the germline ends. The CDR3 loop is CASSDTGGSNEKLFF. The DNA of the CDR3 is TGCGCCAGCAGCGACACCGGGGGTTCTAATGAAAAACTGTTTTTT.

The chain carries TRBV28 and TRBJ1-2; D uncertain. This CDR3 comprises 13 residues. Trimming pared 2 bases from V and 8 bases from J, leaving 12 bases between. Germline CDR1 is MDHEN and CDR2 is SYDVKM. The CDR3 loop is CASSLEQRRGYTF. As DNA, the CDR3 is TGTGCCAGCAGTTTAGAGCAGCGTCGAGGCTACACCTTC.

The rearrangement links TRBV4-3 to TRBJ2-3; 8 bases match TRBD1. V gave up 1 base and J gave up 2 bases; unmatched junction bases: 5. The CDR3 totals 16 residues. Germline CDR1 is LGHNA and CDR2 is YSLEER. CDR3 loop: CASSQGAGGPTDTQYF. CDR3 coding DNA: TGCGCCAGCAGCCAAGGGGCAGGGGGCCCCACAGATACGCAGTATTTT.

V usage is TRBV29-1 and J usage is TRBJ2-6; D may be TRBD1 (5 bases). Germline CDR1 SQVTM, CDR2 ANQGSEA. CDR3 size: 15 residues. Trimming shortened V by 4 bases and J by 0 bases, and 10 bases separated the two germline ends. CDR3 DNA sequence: TGCAGCGTTGTGGACCAGGGCTCTGGGGCCAACGTCCTGACTTTC. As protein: CSVVDQGSGANVLTF.

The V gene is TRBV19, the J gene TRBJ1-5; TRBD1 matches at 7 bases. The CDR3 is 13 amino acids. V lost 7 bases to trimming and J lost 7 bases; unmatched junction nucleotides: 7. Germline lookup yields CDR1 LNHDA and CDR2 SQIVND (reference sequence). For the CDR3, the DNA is TGTGCCAGTAAGTCGACAGGGCAGCAGCCCCAGCATTTT. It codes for CASKSTGQQPQHF.

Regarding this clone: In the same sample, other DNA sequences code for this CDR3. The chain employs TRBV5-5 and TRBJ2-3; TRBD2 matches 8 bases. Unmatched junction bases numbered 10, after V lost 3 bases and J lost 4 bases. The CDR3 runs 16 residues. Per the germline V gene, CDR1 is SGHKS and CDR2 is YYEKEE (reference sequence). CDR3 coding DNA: TGTGCCAGCAGCTCTTTAGCGGGGCAAAGGGCAGATACGCAGTATTTT. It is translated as CASSSLAGQRADTQYF. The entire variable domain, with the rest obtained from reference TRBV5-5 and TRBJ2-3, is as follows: DAGVTQSPTHLIKTRGQQVTLRCSPISGHKSVSWYQQVLGQGPQFIFQYYEKEERGRGNFPDRFSARQFPNYSSELNVNALLLGDSALYLCASSSLAGQRADTQYFGPGTRLTVL.

The CDR3 DNA sequence: TGTGCCAGCAGTGAAAGCGGTGGACAGGGAGGCTATGGCTACACCTTC. Translation gives CASSESGGQGGYGYTF. V gene TRBV6-1 combines with J gene TRBJ1-2; 8 nucleotides align to TRBD1. The germline gives CDR1 MNHNS, CDR2 SASEGT. This CDR3 comprises 16 residues. The trim removed 2 bases at V and 4 bases at J, leaving 9 bases unmatched.

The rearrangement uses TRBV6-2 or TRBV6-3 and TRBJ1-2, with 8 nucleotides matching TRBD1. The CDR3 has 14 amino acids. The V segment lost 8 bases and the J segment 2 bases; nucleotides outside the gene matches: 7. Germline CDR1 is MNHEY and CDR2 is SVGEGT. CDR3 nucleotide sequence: TGTGCCAGCCGCCCATGGACAGGGAACTATGGCTACACCTTC. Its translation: CASRPWTGNYGYTF.

CDR3 region: CASSLVFRGTYNEQFF. The CDR3 nucleotides read TGTGCCAGCAGCTTAGTATTTCGCGGTACCTACAATGAGCAGTTCTTC. The chain employs TRBV7-2 and TRBJ2-1, with D uncertain. Germline CDR1 reads SGHTA; CDR2 reads FQGNSA. V was pared by 1 base and J by 2 bases, with 12 bases between. This CDR3 contains 16 residues.

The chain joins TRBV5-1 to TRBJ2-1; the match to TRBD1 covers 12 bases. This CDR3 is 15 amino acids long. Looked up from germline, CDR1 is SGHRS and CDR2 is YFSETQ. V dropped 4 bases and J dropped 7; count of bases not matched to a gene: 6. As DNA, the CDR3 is TGCGCCAGCAGCCTGGGACAGGGGGCCTGGAATGAGCAGTTCTTC. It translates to CASSLGQGAWNEQFF.

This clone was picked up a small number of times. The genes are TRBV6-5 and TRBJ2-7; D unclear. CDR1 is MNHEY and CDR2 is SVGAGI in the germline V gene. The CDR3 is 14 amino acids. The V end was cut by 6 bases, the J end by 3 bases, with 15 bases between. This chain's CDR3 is CASSQSPMVYEQYF. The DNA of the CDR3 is TGTGCCAGCAGCCAGTCCCCGATGGTCTACGAGCAGTACTTC.

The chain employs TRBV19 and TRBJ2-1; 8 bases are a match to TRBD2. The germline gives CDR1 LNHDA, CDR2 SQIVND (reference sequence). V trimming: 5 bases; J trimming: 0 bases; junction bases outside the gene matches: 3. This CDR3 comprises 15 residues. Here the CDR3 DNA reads TGTGCCAGTAGTCTAAGCGGGAGCTCCTACAATGAGCAGTTCTTC. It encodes CASSLSGSSYNEQFF.

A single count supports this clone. In DNA form, the CDR3 reads TGTGCCAGCAGTGAAACGGGGTACCGTGGCTACACCTTC. This translates into CASSETGYRGYTF. The chain combines TRBV6-1 with TRBJ1-2, with unresolved D. The length of the CDR3 is 13 residues. V was shortened by 2 bases and J by 7 bases, with 11 bases between the two germline ends. Germline CDR1 reads MNHNS; CDR2 reads SASEGT.

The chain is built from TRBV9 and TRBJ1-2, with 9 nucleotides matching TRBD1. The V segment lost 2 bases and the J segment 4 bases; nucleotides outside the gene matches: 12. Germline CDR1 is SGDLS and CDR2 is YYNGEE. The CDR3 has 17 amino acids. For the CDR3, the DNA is TGTGCCAGCAGCGTTAAGGGGGTAACAGGGGGCACCTATGGCTACACCTTC. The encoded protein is CASSVKGVTGGTYGYTF.

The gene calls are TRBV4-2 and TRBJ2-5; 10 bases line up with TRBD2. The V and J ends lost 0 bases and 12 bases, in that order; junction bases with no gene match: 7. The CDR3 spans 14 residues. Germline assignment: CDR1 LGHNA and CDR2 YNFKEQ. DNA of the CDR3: TGTGCCAGCAGCCAAGATAGCCTAGCGGGGGCGGAGTACTTC. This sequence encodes CASSQDSLAGAEYF.

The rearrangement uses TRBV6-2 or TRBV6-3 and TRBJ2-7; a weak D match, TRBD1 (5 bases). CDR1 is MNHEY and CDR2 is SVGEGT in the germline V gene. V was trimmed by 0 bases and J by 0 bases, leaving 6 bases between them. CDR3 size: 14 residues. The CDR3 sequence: CASSYSTASYEQYF. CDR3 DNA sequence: TGTGCCAGCAGTTACTCGACAGCCTCCTACGAGCAGTACTTC.

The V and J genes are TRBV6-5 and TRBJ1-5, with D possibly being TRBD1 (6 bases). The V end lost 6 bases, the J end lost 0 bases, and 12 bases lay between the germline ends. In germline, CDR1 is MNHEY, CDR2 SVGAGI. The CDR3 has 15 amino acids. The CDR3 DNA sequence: TGTGCCAGCAGAGAGTGGACAGTTAGCAATCAGCCCCAGCATTTT. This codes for CASREWTVSNQPQHF.

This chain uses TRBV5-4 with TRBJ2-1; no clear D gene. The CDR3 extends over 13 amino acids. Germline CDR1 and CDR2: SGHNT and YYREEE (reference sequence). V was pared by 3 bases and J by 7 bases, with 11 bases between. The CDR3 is CASSSYDSNEQFF. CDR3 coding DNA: TGTGCCAGCAGCTCATACGACTCAAATGAGCAGTTCTTC.